This TCR beta chain comes out of a study of cytomegalovirus exposure and HLA in healthy donors. For the study at large: Membership in the Caucasian-associated ancestry cluster was found for about four fifths of roughly 360 genotyped donors. Broader study findings: Earlier results showed most TCR beta V segments being productive about 87% or about 30% of the time.

The PCR employed 60 Vbeta primers together with 13 Jbeta primers. The protocol was immunoSEQ multiplex PCR, while the TCRdb copy is restricted to in-frame clones and leaves out a portion. The sample consists of around 130,000 clones, 80% to 85% of them appearing once. The V gene's germline CDR1 is SEHNR and CDR2 FQNEAQ (reference sequence). The length of the CDR3 is 15 residues. With 5 bases removed from V and 3 bases from J, the gap between germline ends came to 16 bases. In the case of this clone: Its target is not known.

The V call is TRBV7-9, the J call TRBJ1-2; TRBD1 might be the D (5 bases). Sequenced sample: PBMCs. This clonotype originated in a man aged 18 to 30 in good health and CMV-seronegative. The CDR3 DNA is TGTGCCAGCAGCATCCCCAGGGAGGAGGACTATGGCTACACCTTC. Translated, it gives CASSIPREEDYGYTF.